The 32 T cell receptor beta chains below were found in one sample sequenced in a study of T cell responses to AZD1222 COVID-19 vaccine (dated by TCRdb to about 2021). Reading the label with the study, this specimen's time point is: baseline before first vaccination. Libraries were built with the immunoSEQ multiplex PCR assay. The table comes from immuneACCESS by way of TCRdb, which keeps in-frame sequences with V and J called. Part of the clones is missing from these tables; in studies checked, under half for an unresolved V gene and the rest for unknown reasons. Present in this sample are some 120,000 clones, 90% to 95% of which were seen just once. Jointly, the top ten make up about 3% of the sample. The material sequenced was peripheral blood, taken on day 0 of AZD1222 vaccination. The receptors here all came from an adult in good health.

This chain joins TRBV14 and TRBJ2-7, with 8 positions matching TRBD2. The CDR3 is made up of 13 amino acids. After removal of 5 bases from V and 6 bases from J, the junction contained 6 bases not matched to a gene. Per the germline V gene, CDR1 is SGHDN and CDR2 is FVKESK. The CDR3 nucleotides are TGTGCCAGCAGCTCACAGGCGGGGGGCGAGCAGTACTTC. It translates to CASSSQAGGEQYF.

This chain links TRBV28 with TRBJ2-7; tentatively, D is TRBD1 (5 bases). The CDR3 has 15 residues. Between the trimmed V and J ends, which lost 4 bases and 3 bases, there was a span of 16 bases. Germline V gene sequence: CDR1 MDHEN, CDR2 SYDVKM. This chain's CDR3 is CASSSNRNVDYEQYF. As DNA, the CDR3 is TGTGCCAGCAGTTCTAACAGGAATGTGGACTACGAGCAGTACTTC.

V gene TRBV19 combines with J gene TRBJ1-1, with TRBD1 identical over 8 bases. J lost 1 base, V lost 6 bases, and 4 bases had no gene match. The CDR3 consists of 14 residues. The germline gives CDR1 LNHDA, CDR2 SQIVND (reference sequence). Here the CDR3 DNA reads TGTGCCAGTAGGACCGGGACAGGGAACACTGAAGCTTTCTTT. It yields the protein CASRTGTGNTEAFF.

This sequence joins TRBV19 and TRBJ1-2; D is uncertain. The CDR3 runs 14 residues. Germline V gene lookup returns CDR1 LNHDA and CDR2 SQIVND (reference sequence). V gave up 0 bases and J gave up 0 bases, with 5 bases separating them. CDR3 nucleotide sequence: TGTGCCAGTAGTATAGAGGGGACTAACTATGGCTACACCTTC. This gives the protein CASSIEGTNYGYTF.

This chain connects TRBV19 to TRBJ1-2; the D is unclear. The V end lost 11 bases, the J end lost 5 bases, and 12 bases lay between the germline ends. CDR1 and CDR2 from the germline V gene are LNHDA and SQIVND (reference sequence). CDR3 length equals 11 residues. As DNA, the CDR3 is TGTGCCGCCGGGGTATCGTATGGCTACACCTTC. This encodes CAAGVSYGYTF.

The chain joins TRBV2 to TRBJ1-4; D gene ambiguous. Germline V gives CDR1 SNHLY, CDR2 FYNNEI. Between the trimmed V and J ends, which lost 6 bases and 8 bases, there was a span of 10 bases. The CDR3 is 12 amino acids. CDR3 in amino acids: CASRGFGEKLFF. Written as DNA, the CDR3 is TGTGCCAGCAGAGGATTTGGGGAAAAACTGTTTTTT.

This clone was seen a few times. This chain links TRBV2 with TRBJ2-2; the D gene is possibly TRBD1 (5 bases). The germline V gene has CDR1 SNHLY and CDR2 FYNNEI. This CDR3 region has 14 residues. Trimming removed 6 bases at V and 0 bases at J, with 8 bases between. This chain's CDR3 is CASRDTSNTGELFF. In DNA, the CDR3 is TGTGCCAGCAGGGACACTTCGAACACCGGGGAGCTGTTTTTT.

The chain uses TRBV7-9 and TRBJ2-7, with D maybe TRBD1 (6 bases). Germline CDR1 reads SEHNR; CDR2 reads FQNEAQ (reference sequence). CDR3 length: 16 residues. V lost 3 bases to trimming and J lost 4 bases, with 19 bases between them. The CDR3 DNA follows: TGTGCCAGCAGCTTGAGTGTGCAGGGGACATGGTACGAGCAGTACTTC. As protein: CASSLSVQGTWYEQYF.

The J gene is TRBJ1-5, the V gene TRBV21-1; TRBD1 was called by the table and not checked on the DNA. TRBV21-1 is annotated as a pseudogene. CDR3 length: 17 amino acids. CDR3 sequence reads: CASSKIYLGAESQPQHF. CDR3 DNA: TGTGCCAGCAGCAAAATTTATCTTGGGGCTGAGAGTCAGCCCCAGCATTTT.

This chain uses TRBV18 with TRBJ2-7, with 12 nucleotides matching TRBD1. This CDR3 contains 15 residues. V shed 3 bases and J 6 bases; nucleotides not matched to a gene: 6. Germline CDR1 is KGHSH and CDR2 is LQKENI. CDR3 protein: CASSPWDRGQAEQYF. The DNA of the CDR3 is TGTGCCAGCTCACCTTGGGACAGGGGGCAGGCCGAGCAGTACTTC.

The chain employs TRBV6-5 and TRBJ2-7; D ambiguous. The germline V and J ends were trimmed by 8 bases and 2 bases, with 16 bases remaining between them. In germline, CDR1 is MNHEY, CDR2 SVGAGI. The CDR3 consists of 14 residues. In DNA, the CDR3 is TGTGCCAGCGTACCGGGTAGGACGGCCTACGAGCAGTACTTC. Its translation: CASVPGRTAYEQYF.

In DNA, the CDR3 is TGTGCCAGCAGCTTGTTGAGGGATAGGGGTACCTCTGGGGCCAACGTCCTGACTTTC. This sequence encodes CASSLLRDRGTSGANVLTF. The chain has TRBV5-6 and TRBJ2-6; D is tentatively TRBD1 or TRBD2 (5 bases each). V was trimmed by 1 base and J by 0 bases, leaving 17 bases between them. CDR1 is SGHDT, CDR2 YYEEEE, per germline. The CDR3 totals 19 residues.

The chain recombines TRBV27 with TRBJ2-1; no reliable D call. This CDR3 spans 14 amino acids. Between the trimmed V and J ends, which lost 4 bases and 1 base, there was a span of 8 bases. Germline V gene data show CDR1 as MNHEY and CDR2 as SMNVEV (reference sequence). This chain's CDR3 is CASSWAESYNEQFF. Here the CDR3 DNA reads TGTGCCAGCAGTTGGGCAGAATCCTACAATGAGCAGTTCTTC.

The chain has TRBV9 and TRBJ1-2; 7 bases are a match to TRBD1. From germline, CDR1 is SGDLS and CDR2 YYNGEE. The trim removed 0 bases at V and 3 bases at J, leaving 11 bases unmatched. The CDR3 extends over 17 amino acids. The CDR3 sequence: CASSVGPTGVYYYGYTF. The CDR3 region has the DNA TGTGCCAGCAGCGTAGGCCCTACAGGGGTTTACTACTATGGCTACACCTTC. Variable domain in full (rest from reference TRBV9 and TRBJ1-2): DSGVTQTPKHLITATGQRVTLRCSPRSGDLSVYWYQQSLDQGLQFLIQYYNGEERAKGNILERFSAQQFPDLHSELNLSSLELGDSALYFCASSVGPTGVYYYGYTFGSGTRLTVV.

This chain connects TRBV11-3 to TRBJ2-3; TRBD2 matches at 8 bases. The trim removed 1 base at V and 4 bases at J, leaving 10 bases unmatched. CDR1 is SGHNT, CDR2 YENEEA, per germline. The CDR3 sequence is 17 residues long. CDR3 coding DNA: TGTGCCAGCAGCTTAGGCTTGGGCGGGCGGGGGGCAGATACGCAGTATTTT. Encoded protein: CASSLGLGGRGADTQYF.

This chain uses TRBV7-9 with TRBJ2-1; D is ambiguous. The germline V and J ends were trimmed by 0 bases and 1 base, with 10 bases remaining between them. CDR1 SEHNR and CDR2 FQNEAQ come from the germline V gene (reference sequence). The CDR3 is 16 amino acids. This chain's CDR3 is CASSLAPLDSYNEQFF. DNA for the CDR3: TGTGCCAGCAGCTTAGCTCCGCTAGATTCCTACAATGAGCAGTTCTTC.

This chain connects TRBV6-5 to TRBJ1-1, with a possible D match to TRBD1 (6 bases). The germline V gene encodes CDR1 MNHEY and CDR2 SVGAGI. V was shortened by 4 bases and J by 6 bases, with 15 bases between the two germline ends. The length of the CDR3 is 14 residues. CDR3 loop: CASSSGQRTSEAFF. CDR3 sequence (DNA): TGTGCCAGCAGTTCCGGACAGCGCACCTCTGAAGCTTTCTTT.

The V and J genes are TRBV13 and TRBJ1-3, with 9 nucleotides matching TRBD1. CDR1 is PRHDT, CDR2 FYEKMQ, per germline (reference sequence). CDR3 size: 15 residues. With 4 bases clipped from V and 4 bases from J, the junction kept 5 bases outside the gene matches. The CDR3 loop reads CASSSNTGGGNTIYF. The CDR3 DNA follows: TGTGCCAGCAGCTCCAACACAGGGGGCGGAAACACCATATATTTT. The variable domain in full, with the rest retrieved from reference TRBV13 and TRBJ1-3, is AAGVIQSPRHLIKEKRETATLKCYPIPRHDTVYWYQQGPGQDPQFLISFYEKMQSDKGSIPDRFSAQQFSDYHSELNMSSLELGDSALYFCASSSNTGGGNTIYFGEGSWLTVV.

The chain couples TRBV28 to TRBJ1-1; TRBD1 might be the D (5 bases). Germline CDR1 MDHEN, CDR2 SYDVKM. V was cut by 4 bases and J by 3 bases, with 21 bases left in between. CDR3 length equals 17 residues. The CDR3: CASSSSSTDSLYTEAFF. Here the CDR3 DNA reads TGTGCCAGCAGTTCATCTTCGACAGACAGCCTATACACTGAAGCTTTCTTT.

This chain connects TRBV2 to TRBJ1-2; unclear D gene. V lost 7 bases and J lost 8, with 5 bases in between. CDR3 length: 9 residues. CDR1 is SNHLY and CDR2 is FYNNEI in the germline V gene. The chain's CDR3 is CASTGGYTF. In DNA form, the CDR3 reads TGTGCCAGCACCGGGGGCTACACCTTC.

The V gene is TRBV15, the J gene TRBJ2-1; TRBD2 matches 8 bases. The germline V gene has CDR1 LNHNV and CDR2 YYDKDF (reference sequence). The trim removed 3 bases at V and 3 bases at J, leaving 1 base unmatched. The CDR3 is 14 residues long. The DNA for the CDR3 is TGTGCCACCAGCAGCGGGGGGGGCTACAATGAGCAGTTCTTC. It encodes CATSSGGGYNEQFF. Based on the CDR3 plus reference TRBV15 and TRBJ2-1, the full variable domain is DAMVIQNPRYQVTQFGKPVTLSCSQTLNHNVMYWYQQKSSQAPKLLFHYYDKDFNNEADTPDNFQSRRPNTSFCFLDIRSPGLGDTAMYLCATSSGGGYNEQFFGPGTRLTVL.

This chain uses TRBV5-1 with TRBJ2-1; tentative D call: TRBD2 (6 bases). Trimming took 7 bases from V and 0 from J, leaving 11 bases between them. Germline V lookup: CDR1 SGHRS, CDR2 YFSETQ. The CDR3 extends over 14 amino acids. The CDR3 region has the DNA TGCGCCAGCCGGAGGGACCGCTCCTACAATGAGCAGTTCTTC. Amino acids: CASRRDRSYNEQFF.

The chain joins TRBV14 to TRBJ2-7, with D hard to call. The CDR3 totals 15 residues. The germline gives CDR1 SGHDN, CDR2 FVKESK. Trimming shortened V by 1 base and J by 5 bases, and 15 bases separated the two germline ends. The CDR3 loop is CASSQGPGKNDEQYF. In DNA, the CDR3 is TGTGCCAGCAGCCAAGGGCCAGGAAAGAACGACGAGCAGTACTTC.

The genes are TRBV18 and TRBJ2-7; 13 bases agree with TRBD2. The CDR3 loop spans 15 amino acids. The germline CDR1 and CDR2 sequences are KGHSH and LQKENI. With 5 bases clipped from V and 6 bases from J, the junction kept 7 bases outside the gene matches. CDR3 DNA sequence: TGTGCCAGCTCAACGGGACTAGCGGGACCCGGCGAGCAGTACTTC. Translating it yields CASSTGLAGPGEQYF.

CDR3 coding DNA: TGTGCCAGCAGTTACCGCCAGGGTAATTCACCCCTCCACTTT. It specifies CASSYRQGNSPLHF. The chain is built from TRBV6-2 or TRBV6-3 and TRBJ1-6, with a possible D match to TRBD1 (5 bases). V was pared by 2 bases and J by 6 bases, with 8 bases between. Germline V CDR1 and CDR2: MNHEY, SVGEGT. The CDR3 is 14 amino acids.

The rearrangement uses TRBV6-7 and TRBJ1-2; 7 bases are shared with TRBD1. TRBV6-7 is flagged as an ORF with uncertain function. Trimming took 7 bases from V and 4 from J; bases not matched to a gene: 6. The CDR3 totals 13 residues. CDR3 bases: TGTGCCAGCATTCTCGGGACAGTCTATGGCTACACCTTC. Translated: CASILGTVYGYTF.

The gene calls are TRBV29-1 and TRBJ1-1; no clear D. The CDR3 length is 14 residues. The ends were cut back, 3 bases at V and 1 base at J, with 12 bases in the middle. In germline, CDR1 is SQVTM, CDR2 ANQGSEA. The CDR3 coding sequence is TGCAGCGTTGAGAGGCGGGTTAAGAACACTGAAGCTTTCTTT. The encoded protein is CSVERRVKNTEAFF.

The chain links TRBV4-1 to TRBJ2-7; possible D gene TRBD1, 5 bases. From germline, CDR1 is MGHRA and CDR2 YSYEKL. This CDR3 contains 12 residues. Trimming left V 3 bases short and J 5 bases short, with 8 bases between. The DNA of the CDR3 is TGCGCCAGCAGCCAGACAGAGGACGAGCAGTACTTC. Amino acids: CASSQTEDEQYF.

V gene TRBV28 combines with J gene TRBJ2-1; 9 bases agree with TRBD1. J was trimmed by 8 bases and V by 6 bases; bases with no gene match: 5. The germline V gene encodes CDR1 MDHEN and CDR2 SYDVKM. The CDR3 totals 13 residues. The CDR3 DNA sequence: TGTGCCAGCAGGTGGGACAGGGACGATGAGCAGTTCTTC. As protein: CASRWDRDDEQFF.

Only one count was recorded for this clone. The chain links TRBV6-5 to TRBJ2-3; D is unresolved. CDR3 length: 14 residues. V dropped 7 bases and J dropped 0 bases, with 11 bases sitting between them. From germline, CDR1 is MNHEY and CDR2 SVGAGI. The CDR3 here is CASKVSDSTDTQYF. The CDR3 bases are TGTGCCAGCAAGGTTTCCGATAGCACAGATACGCAGTATTTT.

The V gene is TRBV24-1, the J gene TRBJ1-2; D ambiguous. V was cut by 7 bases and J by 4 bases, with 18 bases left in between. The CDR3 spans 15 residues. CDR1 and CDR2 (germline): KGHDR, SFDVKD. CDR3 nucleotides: TGTGCCACCAGAGCGGGAGACACTGAACTCTATGGCTACACCTTC. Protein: CATRAGDTELYGYTF.

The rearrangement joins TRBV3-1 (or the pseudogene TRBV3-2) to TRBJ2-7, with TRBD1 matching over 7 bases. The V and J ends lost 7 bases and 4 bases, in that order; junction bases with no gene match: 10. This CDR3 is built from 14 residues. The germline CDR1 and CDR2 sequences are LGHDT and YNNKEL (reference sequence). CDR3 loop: CASTRLQGSYEQYF. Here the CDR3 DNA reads TGTGCCAGCACCCGATTACAGGGGTCGTACGAGCAGTACTTC.